This entry describes one T cell receptor (beta chain). Its antigen remains unknown. This record comes from a study of T cells expressing NK-cell markers. Overall study: Cells sorted as CD3+CD56+NKG2C+, CD3+CD56+NKG2C- and CD3+CD56-NKG2C+ T cells supplied the TCR beta repertoires.

There are 13 residues in the CDR3. General observations from the study: Of the CD8+ T cells in more than five donors, about 1.0-7.0% belonged to dominant NKG2C+ clonotypes. In a handful of donors, dominant clonotypes made up roughly 25-60.1% of CD3+CD56-NKG2C+ cells.

For each CDR3 protein, TCRdb gives one entry from its re-call of the 5' RACE reads, without DNA. The sample table sets out more than 120,000 distinct CDR3 sequences. The receptor's source is a man in his late teens or twenties in good health. Sequenced sample: blood T cells: a sorted CD56 or NKG2C T cell subset, CD4+ or CD8+ T cells, or bulk PBMC T cells (not recorded which). This sequence joins TRBV12-3 or TRBV12-4 and TRBJ1-2; as DNA is missing, the TRBD1 call by TCRdb cannot be tested. Here the CDR3 reads CASSIQGARGYTF.